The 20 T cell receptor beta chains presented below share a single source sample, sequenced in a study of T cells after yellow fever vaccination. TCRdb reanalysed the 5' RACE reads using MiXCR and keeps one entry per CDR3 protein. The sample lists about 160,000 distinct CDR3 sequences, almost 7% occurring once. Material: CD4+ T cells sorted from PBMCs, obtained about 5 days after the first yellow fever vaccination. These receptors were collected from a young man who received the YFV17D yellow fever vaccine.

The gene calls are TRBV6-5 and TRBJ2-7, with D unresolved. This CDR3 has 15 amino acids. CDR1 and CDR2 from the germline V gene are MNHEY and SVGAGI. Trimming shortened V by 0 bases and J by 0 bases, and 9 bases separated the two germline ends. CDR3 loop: CASSYSPLNSYEQYF. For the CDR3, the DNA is TGTGCCAGCAGTTACTCGCCTCTCAACTCCTACGAGCAGTACTTC.

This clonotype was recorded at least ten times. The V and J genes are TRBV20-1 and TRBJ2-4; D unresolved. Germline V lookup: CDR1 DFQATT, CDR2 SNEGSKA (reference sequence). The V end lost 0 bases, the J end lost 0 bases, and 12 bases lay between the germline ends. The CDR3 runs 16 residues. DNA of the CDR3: TGCAGTGCTAGAGATCCCATGTCGCTAGCCAAAAACATTCAGTACTTC. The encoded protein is CSARDPMSLAKNIQYF.

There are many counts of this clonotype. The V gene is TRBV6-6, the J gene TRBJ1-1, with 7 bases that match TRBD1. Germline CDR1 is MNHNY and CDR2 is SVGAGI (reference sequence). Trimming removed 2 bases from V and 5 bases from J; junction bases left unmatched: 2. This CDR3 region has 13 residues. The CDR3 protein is CASSYRTGTEAFF. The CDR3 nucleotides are TGTGCCAGCAGTTACAGGACAGGTACTGAAGCTTTCTTT.

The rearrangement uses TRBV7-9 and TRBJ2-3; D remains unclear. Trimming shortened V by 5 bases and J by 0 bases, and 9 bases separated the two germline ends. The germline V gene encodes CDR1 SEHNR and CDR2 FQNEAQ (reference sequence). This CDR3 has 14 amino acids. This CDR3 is CASSVRVSTDTQYF. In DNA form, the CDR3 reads TGTGCCAGCAGCGTCCGGGTCAGCACAGATACGCAGTATTTT.

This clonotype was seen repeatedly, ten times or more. The CDR3 nucleotides are TGCGCCAGCAGCCAAGACCGGGATTCGATGAACACTGAAGCTTTCTTT. This gives the protein CASSQDRDSMNTEAFF. The chain has TRBV4-3 and TRBJ1-1; D remains unclear. The ends were cut back, 0 bases at V and 0 bases at J, with 11 bases in the middle. This CDR3 region has 16 residues. Germline V gives CDR1 LGHNA, CDR2 YSLEER.

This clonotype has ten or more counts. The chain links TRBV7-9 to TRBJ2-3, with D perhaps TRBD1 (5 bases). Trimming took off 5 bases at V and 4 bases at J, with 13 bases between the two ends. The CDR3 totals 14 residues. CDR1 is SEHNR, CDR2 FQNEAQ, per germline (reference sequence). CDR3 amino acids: CASSPRTSSDTQYF. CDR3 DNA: TGTGCCAGCAGCCCAAGGACATCCTCAGATACGCAGTATTTT.

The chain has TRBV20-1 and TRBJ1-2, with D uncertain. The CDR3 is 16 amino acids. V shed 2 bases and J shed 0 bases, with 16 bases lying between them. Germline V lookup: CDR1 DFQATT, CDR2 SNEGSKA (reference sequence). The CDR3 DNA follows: TGCAGTGCTAGACCCGGAAACAGACGAGCTAACTATGGCTACACCTTC. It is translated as CSARPGNRRANYGYTF.

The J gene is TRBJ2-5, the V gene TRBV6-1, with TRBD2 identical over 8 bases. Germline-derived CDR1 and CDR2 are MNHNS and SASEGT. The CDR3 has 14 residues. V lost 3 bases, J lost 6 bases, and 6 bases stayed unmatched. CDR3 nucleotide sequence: TGTGCCAGCAGTGACCGGACGGGGGGGCAGACCCAGTACTTC. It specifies CASSDRTGGQTQYF.

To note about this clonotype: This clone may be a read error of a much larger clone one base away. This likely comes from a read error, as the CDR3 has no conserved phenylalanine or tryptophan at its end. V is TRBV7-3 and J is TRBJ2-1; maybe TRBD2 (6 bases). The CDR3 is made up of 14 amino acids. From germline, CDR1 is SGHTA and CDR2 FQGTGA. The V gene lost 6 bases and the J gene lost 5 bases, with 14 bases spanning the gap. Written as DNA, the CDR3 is TGTGCCAGCAGTTCTCCTGCGGGGAACAATGAGCAGTTCTTA. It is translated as CASSSPAGNNEQFL.

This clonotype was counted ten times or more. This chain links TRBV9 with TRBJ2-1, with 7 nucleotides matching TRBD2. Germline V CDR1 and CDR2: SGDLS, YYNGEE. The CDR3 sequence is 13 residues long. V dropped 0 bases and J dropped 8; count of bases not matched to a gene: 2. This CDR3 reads CASSVDRGDEQFF. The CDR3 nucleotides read TGTGCCAGCAGCGTAGATCGGGGGGATGAGCAGTTCTTC.

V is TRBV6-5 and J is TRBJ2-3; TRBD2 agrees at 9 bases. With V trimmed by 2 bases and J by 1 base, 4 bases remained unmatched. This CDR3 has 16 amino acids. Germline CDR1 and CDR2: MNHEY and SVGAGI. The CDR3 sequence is CASSYRVAGGTDTQYF. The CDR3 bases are TGTGCCAGCAGTTACCGGGTAGCGGGGGGCACAGATACGCAGTATTTT.

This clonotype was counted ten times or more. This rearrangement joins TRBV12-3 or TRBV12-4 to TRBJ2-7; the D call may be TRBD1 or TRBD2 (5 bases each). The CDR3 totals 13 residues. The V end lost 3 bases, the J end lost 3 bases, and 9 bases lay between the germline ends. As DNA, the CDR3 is TGTGCCAGCAGTTTCGAGGGGCGCTACGAGCAGTACTTC. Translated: CASSFEGRYEQYF.

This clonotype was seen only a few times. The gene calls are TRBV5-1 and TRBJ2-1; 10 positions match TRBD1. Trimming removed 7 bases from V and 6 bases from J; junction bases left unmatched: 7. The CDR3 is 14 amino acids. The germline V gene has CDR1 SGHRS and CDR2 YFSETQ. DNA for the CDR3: TGCGCCAGCGCCGGGACAGGGGCTACCAATGAGCAGTTCTTC. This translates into CASAGTGATNEQFF.

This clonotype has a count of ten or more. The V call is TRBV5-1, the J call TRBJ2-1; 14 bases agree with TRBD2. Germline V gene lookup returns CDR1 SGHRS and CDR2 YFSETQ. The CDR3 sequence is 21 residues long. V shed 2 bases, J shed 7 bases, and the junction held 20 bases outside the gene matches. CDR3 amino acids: CASSFRSAGLAGAPRSNEQFF. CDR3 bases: TGCGCCAGCAGCTTTAGGTCCGCGGGACTAGCGGGGGCCCCCCGCAGTAATGAGCAGTTCTTC.

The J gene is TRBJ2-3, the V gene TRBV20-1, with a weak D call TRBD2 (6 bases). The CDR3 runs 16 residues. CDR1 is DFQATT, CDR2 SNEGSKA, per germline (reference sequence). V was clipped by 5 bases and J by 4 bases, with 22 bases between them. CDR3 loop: CSARGIAGLGPDTQYF. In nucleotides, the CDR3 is TGCAGTGCTCGGGGGATCGCGGGGTTGGGGCCAGATACGCAGTATTTT.

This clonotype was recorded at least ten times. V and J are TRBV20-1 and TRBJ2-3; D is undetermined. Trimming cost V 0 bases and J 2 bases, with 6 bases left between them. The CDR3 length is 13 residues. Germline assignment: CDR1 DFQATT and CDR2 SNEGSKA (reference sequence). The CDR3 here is CSARDPPTDTQYF. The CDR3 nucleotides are TGCAGTGCTAGAGATCCCCCCACAGATACGCAGTATTTT.

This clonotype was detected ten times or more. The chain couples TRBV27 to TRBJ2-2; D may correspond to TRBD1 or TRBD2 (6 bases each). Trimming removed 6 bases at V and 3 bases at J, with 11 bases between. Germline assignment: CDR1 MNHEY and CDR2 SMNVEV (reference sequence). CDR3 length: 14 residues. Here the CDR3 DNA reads TGTGCCAGCAGCTCGGGGGCGGACACCGGGGAGCTGTTTTTT. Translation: CASSSGADTGELFF.

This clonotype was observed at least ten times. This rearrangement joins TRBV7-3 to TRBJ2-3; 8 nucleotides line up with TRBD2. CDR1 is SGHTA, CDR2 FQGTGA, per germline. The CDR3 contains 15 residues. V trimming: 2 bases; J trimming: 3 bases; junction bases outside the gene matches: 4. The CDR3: CASSLHGGATDTQYF. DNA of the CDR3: TGTGCCAGCAGCTTACACGGGGGGGCGACAGATACGCAGTATTTT.

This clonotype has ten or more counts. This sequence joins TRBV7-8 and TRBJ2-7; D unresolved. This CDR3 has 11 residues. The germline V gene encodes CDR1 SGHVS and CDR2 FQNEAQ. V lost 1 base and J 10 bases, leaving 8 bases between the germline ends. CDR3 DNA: TGTGCCAGCAGCTTAGGAATCGATCAGTACTTC. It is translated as CASSLGIDQYF.

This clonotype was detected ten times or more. CDR3 residues: CASSRGGFEGETQYF. The CDR3 DNA reads TGTGCCAGCAGCCGGGGCGGGTTTGAGGGAGAGACCCAGTACTTC. This rearrangement joins TRBV7-6 to TRBJ2-5; the D gene could be TRBD1 or TRBD2 (5 bases each). The CDR3 contains 15 residues. V shed 5 bases and J shed 4 bases, with 17 bases lying between them. CDR1 is SGHVS, CDR2 FNYEAQ, per germline.